The clone carrying this T cell receptor (beta chain) has at least ten counts. Its antigen remains unknown. The CDR3 consists of 13 residues. Germline CDR1 and CDR2: SGHDN and FVKESK. V was clipped by 6 bases and J by 1 base, with 6 bases between them. This sample is part of a study of prognosis after radiotherapy for stage I lung cancer. Study-wide background: Fewer than 15 of the patients presented with newly diagnosed primary stage I lung tumors; several had oligometastatic NSCLC following surgical resection of the primary tumor. Medically, all non-small cell lung cancer patients were deemed inoperable. Across the cohort, concurrent therapy accompanying stereotactic body radiotherapy was administered to no patient. Study-wide results and limits: When patients developed distant metastases, their Shannon entropy after stereotactic body radiation therapy was lower.

By two-round multiplex PCR, the TCR beta CDR3 was amplified from genomic DNA. Gene-specific primers for each TRBV and TRBJ gene drove first-round PCR. TCRdb re-analysed the multiplex PCR reads in MiXCR, keeping a single row per CDR3 protein. The sample records just under 20,000 distinct CDR3 sequences, about 27% being singletons. This rearrangement joins TRBV14 to TRBJ2-2; possibly TRBD1 for D (6 bases). This receptor was identified in a donor of 50 years or more with non-small cell lung cancer. Sequencing was performed on PBMCs, taken before or after stereotactic body radiation therapy (not recorded which). The CDR3 here is CASRGQNTGELFF. The CDR3 DNA follows: TGTGCCAGCAGGGGACAGAACACCGGGGAGCTGTTTTTT.